The sample holds a few counts of the clone carrying this T cell receptor (beta chain). What it binds is unknown. This specimen comes from a study of T-cell memory formation after mild COVID-19. Overall study: Largely donor-specific TCR clusters were found. Findings and caveats of the study: Contracting clones localized mainly to CM and EM when CD4+ and mainly to EMRA when CD8+.

TCR alpha and TCR beta cDNA libraries carrying sample barcodes and UMIs came from 5'RACE with constant-segment primers. A single record per CDR3 protein comes from TCRdb applying MiXCR to the 5' RACE reads. The table has about 190,000 distinct CDR3 sequences, approximately 20% seen once; the top ten hold 2% to 2.5%. CDR3 length: 12 amino acids. Germline V lookup: CDR1 SQVTM, CDR2 ANQGSEA. V dropped 3 bases and J dropped 5; count of bases not matched to a gene: 4. V usage is TRBV29-1 and J usage is TRBJ2-7, with 7 bases lining up with TRBD2. Sequencing was done on a sample of PBMCs or a T cell subset sorted from them (not recorded which). The receptor comes from an adult woman who had mild COVID-19 (a few samples of this study predate the infection). Cell type and time point are not known. The CDR3 loop is CSVDDRGDEQYF. The CDR3 DNA follows: TGCAGCGTTGACGATCGGGGGGACGAGCAGTACTTC.